This T cell receptor (beta chain) emerged from a study of blood T cell repertoires in COVID-19. Study context: Samples came from the United States, Italy and Spain, spanning acute and convalescent COVID-19. The analysed material was cDNA or gDNA that came from T cells, B-cell-depleted T cells, or PBMCs.

CDR3 length equals 13 residues. V was cut by 2 bases and J by 0 bases, with 6 bases left in between. The germline V gene has CDR1 GTSNPN and CDR2 SVGIG (reference sequence). A single count supports this clone. Methods used by the authors: How many nucleated cells were present was estimated from reference gene primer amplification. The table came from immunoSEQ multiplex PCR; TCRdb's copy has only in-frame clones and leaves some out. The V and J calls and the clone size are those of that table, but D and trimming were determined from the DNA. Found here are 150,000 to 200,000 clones, 70% to 90% of them singletons; the top ten hold around a fifth.

The TCR comes from a man in his 60s with active or convalescent COVID-19. Sequenced material: peripheral blood. The chain couples TRBV30 to TRBJ2-3; D uncertain. The CDR3 here is CAWSSVSTDTQYF. The CDR3 DNA reads as TGTGCCTGGAGTTCAGTAAGCACAGATACGCAGTATTTT. Supplemented by reference TRBV30 and TRBJ2-3, the full variable domain reads SQTIHQWPATLVQPVGSPLSLECTVEGTSNPNLYWYRQAAGRGLQLLFYSVGIGQISSEVPQNLSASRPQDRQFILSSKKLLLSDSGFYLCAWSSVSTDTQYFGPGTRLTVL.